The clone carrying this T cell receptor (beta chain) is judged medium-sized. The data derive from a study of early T cells in non-severe SARS-CoV-2 infection. Unique molecular identifiers were attached to individual cDNA molecules. Via MiXCR, TCRdb re-called the 5' RACE reads, giving one row per CDR3 protein. Among tens of thousands of distinct CDR3 sequences, roughly 12% were seen once, and the ten largest hold about 6.5%. The germline V and J ends were trimmed by 4 bases and 3 bases, with 10 bases remaining between them. The germline V gene encodes CDR1 LNHDA and CDR2 SQIVND (reference sequence). This CDR3 comprises 14 residues.

The sequenced sample was whole blood. The sequence derives from an adult who was a healthcare worker with PCR-confirmed SARS-CoV-2 infection or an uninfected control (not recorded which). The rearrangement links TRBV19 to TRBJ1-5; maybe TRBD1 (6 bases). The CDR3 loop reads CASSTGDNNQPQHF. The CDR3 DNA reads as TGTGCCAGTAGTACGGGGGACAACAATCAGCCCCAGCATTTT.